This TCR beta chain is drawn from a study of T-cell reconstitution after alpha-beta-depleted transplantation in children. Study-level results: Newly produced T cells mostly accounted for T-cell counts and diversity one year post-transplant. As was reported, about two months after transplant, alpha-beta T cells came from several hundred expanded graft clones. Some patients owed their high day-60 TCRbeta diversity to surviving recipient T cells and thymic progenitors.

This sample's TCRbeta library carried unique molecular identifier barcodes. MiXCR, applied by TCRdb to the PCR reads, yields one record per CDR3 protein. The sample lists hundreds of thousands of distinct CDR3 sequences, around 13% occurring once. The V end lost 5 bases, the J end lost 3 bases, and 8 bases lay between the germline ends. Germline lookup yields CDR1 SGHNT and CDR2 YENEEA. The CDR3 contains 13 residues. For this clonotype: The antigen is unknown.

The chain has TRBV11-3 and TRBJ2-1; D is unclear. The TCR sequence derives from a girl under 10 years old with congenital amegakaryocytic thrombocytopenia, due to receive a stem cell transplant. The material sequenced was PBMCs, taken before TCRalphabeta/CD19-depleted stem cell transplant. CDR3 bases: TGTGCCAGCAGCATTCTAGGCTACAATGAGCAGTTCTTC. It encodes CASSILGYNEQFF.